This T cell receptor (beta chain) appears in the sequencing data of a study of T cell repertoires in cytomegalovirus infection. The CDR3 covers 14 residues. Germline lookup yields CDR1 MGHDK and CDR2 SYGVNS. V was pared by 0 bases and J by 5 bases, with 10 bases between. This clonotype was seen a handful of times. Its antigen remains unidentified. TCRdb independently ran MiXCR on the reads; one entry per CDR3 protein. This sample has about 500,000 distinct CDR3 sequences, with roughly a third found just once. The TCR was taken from a human donor in good health (CMV status not recorded). Some clones in this sample may be carry-over from other donors' samples. This material consisted of cultured PBMCs, taken from culture after CMV antigen stimulation. V and J are TRBV25-1 and TRBJ1-2; the D is unclear. The CDR3 bases are TGTGCCAGCAGTGAATACGGAGGAGGGTATGGCTACACCTTC. This translates into CASSEYGGGYGYTF.